These T cell receptor beta chains were read from a single sample in a study of shared clonotypes between healthy human individuals. Sequencing was performed with immunoSEQ multiplex PCR; in TCRdb, only in-frame clones are kept and a portion is missing. Among 2 million to 2.5 million clones listed, around 93% were seen once. The material sequenced was naive CD4+ T cells from PBMCs. The receptor source for this set is a man between 18 and 29 years old in good health. Some clones in this sample may be carry-over from other donors' samples. The CDR3 runs from the conserved cysteine through the conserved F or W. A D gene is named only where the DNA matches it firmly. Clone size is given for some rows only: seen once, a few or many times, or a class if the clone is expanded.

d_gene	v_gene	j_gene	abundance	CDR3aa	CDR3nt
.	TRBV7-2	TRBJ1-3	.	CASSPTVLGNTIYF	TGTGCCAGCAGCCCAACGGTCTTGGGGAACACCATATATTTT
.	TRBV28	TRBJ1-1	.	CASSLIMSKAFF	TGTGCCAGCAGTTTGATTATGTCGAAGGCTTTCTTT
.	TRBV19	TRBJ1-3	.	CASCRLDSVLDTIYF	TGTGCCAGTTGTCGGCTGGACAGTGTGTTGGACACCATATATTTT
TRBD2	TRBV6-5	TRBJ2-1	.	CASSYSSGRVNEQFF	TGTGCCAGCAGTTACTCTAGCGGGAGGGTCAATGAGCAGTTCTTC
.	TRBV30	TRBJ1-5	.	CAWSQGNSNQPQHF	TGTGCCTGGAGTCAGGGGAATAGCAATCAGCCCCAGCATTTT
.	TRBV6-5	TRBJ1-2	.	CASRSGGTF	TGTGCCAGCAGGTCCGGGGGGACCTTC
.	TRBV5-8	TRBJ1-5	.	CASSFHIFPGEGRYQPQHF	TGTGCCAGCAGCTTCCATATTTTCCCCGGAGAGGGGAGATACCAGCCCCAGCATTTT
.	TRBV7-3	TRBJ1-2	.	CASSLDGVYGYTF	TGTGCCAGCAGCTTGGACGGGGTCTATGGCTACACCTTC
.	TRBV6-1	TRBJ2-7	.	CASSLEAGASYEQYF	TGTGCCAGCAGTCTGGAGGCAGGAGCATCCTACGAGCAGTACTTC
TRBD1	TRBV5-4	TRBJ2-7	once	CASSSRTGVGYEQYF	TGTGCCAGCAGCTCACGGACAGGGGTGGGCTACGAGCAGTACTTC
.	TRBV18	TRBJ2-1	.	CASSRMTGAGSYNEQFF	TGTGCCAGCTCACGTATGACGGGGGCAGGGTCCTACAATGAGCAGTTCTTC
.	TRBV29-1	TRBJ1-1	few	CSVTLTGNTEAFF	TGCAGCGTCACCCTGACAGGGAACACTGAAGCTTTCTTT
.	TRBV2	TRBJ2-2	few	CASSGRDRITGELFF	TGTGCCAGCAGTGGGAGGGACAGAATCACCGGGGAGCTGTTTTTT
.	TRBV28	TRBJ2-6	.	CATALSGANVLTF	TGTGCCACCGCACTCTCTGGGGCCAACGTCCTGACTTTC
TRBD1	TRBV6-1	TRBJ1-3	.	CASSARGRGYNNTIYF	TGTGCCAGCAGTGCCAGGGGCAGGGGGTACAACAACACCATATATTTT
TRBD2	TRBV10-3	TRBJ2-5	once	CAIKSGVTREGPTETQYF	TGTGCCATCAAGTCAGGTGTAACGCGGGAGGGCCCCACAGAGACCCAGTACTTC
.	TRBV15	TRBJ1-5	.	CATSRGGVLQPQHF	TGTGCCACCAGCAGGGGAGGGGTTCTTCAGCCCCAGCATTTT
TRBD2	TRBV7-9	TRBJ2-3	.	CASSFKTSGDTDTQYF	TGTGCCAGCAGCTTCAAGACTAGCGGAGACACAGATACGCAGTATTTT
TRBD2	TRBV30	TRBJ2-2	.	CAWTSGSYTGELFF	TGTGCCTGGACCAGCGGGAGCTACACCGGGGAGCTGTTTTTT
.	TRBV6-1	TRBJ2-7	.	CASSEAGGTTRSPYEQYF	TGTGCCAGCAGTGAAGCGGGCGGGACCACCCGCTCTCCCTACGAGCAGTACTTC
.	TRBV30	TRBJ1-5	.	CAWSQQGGRRSYQPQHF	TGTGCCTGGAGTCAACAAGGAGGGAGGAGGAGTTATCAGCCCCAGCATTTT
TRBD1	TRBV6-5	TRBJ2-7	.	CASGEGQGGVYEQYF	TGTGCCAGCGGCGAGGGACAGGGGGGTGTCTACGAGCAGTACTTC
TRBD2	TRBV28	TRBJ2-1	.	CASSSSGRTSYNEQFF	TGTGCCAGCAGCTCTAGCGGGAGAACATCCTACAATGAGCAGTTCTTC
.	TRBV28	TRBJ2-7	.	CASSLVPLPYEQYF	TGTGCCAGCAGTTTAGTTCCACTACCCTACGAGCAGTACTTC
.	TRBV4-3	TRBJ2-4	.	CASSQDGDGPQYF	TGCGCCAGCAGCCAAGACGGGGACGGCCCTCAGTACTTC
.	TRBV29-1	TRBJ2-6	.	CSVVCPLQSRANVLTF	TGCAGCGTTGTTTGTCCACTACAAAGTCGGGCCAACGTCCTGACTTTC
.	TRBV18	TRBJ2-2	.	CASSQNSVSGELFF	TGTGCCAGCTCACAAAACAGCGTTTCCGGGGAGCTGTTTTTT